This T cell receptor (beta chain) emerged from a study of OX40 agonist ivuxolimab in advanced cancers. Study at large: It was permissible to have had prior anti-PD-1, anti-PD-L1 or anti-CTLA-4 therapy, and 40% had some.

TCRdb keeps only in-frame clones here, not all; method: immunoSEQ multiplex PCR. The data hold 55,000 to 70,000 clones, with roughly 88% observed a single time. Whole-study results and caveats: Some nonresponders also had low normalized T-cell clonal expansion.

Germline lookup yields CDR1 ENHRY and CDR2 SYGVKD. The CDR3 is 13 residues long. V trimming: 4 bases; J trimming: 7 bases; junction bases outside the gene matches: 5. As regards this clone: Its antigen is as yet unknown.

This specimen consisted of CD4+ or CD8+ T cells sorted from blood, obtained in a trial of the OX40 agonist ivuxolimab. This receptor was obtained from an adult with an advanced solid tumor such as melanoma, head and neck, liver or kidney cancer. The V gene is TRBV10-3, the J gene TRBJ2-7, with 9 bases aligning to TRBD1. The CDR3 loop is CAISAGTGLEQYF. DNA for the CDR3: TGTGCCATCAGTGCGGGGACAGGGCTTGAGCAGTACTTC.